This T cell receptor (beta chain) derives from a study of CD8 T cells in ankylosing spondylitis. Whole-study findings and limits: Ankylosing spondylitis blood appeared to be characterized by a TCR beta motif of under 10 highly homologous variants.

CDR1 is KGHSH, CDR2 LQKENI, per germline. CDR3 length equals 15 residues. Trimming took off 3 bases at V and 8 bases at J, with 19 bases between the two ends. MiXCR was run by TCRdb on the 5' RACE reads, yielding one entry per CDR3 protein. The sample comprises about 800,000 distinct CDR3 sequences, 12% of which are singletons, and 0.51% rests with the top ten. About this clonotype itself: The target antigen is unknown.

The sequence was obtained from a male donor with ankylosing spondylitis. The specimen was blood, either unsorted or a sorted T cell fraction (not recorded which). The rearrangement links TRBV18 to TRBJ1-2; no firm D call. The CDR3 loop is CASSPMGIYTSGYTF. The CDR3 region has the DNA TGTGCCAGCTCACCTATGGGGATTTATACGAGCGGCTACACCTTC.